The 16 T cell receptor beta chains below were found in one sample sequenced in a study of blood T cell repertoires in COVID-19. Only in-frame clones appear in the TCRdb table, and some are missing; sequencing was by immunoSEQ multiplex PCR. The data hold some 42,000 clones, with roughly 77% observed a single time. The sequenced material came from peripheral blood. The receptors shown here come from an older man with acute or convalescent COVID-19.

This rearrangement joins TRBV5-1 to TRBJ2-3; 9 positions match TRBD1. V dropped 9 bases and J dropped 7; count of bases not matched to a gene: 9. The germline gives CDR1 SGHRS, CDR2 YFSETQ. The CDR3 consists of 13 residues. The CDR3 nucleotides are TGCGCCACCACGGGACAGGGTCTAAATACGCAGTATTTT. Encoded protein: CATTGQGLNTQYF.

The chain couples TRBV10-3 to TRBJ2-3, with TRBD1 identical over 9 bases. V shed 4 bases, J shed 0 bases, and the junction held 8 bases outside the gene matches. From germline, CDR1 is ENHRY and CDR2 SYGVKD. This CDR3 region has 17 residues. Here the CDR3 DNA reads TGTGCCATCAGTGGAGGACAGGGGCCATCTAGCACAGATACGCAGTATTTT. This gives the protein CAISGGQGPSSTDTQYF.

This clone was picked up one time. V gene TRBV5-5 combines with J gene TRBJ2-1; the D gene is possibly TRBD2 (7 bases). CDR1 SGHKS and CDR2 YYEKEE come from the germline V gene (reference sequence). V lost 4 bases, J lost 4 bases, and 15 bases lay in between. The CDR3 is 15 residues long. The chain's CDR3 is CASSPGASGYNEQFF. CDR3 nucleotides: TGTGCCAGCAGCCCAGGGGCTAGCGGATACAATGAGCAGTTCTTC.

This clone was detected only a few times. The chain links TRBV19 to TRBJ2-3, with D perhaps matching TRBD1 (5 bases). The CDR3 covers 14 residues. Trimming removed 3 bases from V and 2 bases from J, with 9 bases in between. Germline CDR1 and CDR2: LNHDA and SQIVND (reference sequence). The CDR3 here is CASSMAGPTDTQYF. The CDR3 coding sequence is TGTGCCAGTAGTATGGCAGGGCCCACAGATACGCAGTATTTT. The full variable domain, its missing parts supplied by reference TRBV19 and TRBJ2-3, is DGGITQSPKYLFRKEGQNVTLSCEQNLNHDAMYWYRQDPGQGLRLIYYSQIVNDFQKGDIAEGYSVSREKKESFPLTVTSAQKNPTAFYLCASSMAGPTDTQYFGPGTRLTVL.

This clone was seen a single time. The gene calls are TRBV9 and TRBJ1-2; TRBD1 matches at 10 bases. J lost 2 bases, V lost 4 bases, and 2 bases had no gene match. Germline loops: CDR1 SGDLS, CDR2 YYNGEE. The CDR3 length is 14 residues. CDR3 sequence reads: CASSLGQGNYGYTF. In nucleotides, the CDR3 is TGTGCCAGCAGCTTGGGACAGGGGAACTATGGCTACACCTTC.

This clone was found once. This sequence joins TRBV2 and TRBJ2-2, with 10 nucleotides matching TRBD1. From germline, CDR1 is SNHLY and CDR2 FYNNEI. The CDR3 contains 15 residues. V dropped 3 bases and J dropped 5; count of bases not matched to a gene: 3. As DNA, the CDR3 is TGTGCCAGCAGTGAGACAGGGGGCGGAACCGGGGAGCTGTTTTTT. Residues: CASSETGGGTGELFF.

This clone was observed a handful of times. The genes are TRBV23-1 and TRBJ2-1; 10 bases map to TRBD2. TRBV23-1 is an ORF; its function is uncertain. The CDR3 has 16 residues. The V segment lost 0 bases and the J segment 6 bases; nucleotides outside the gene matches: 5. The CDR3 DNA sequence: TGCGCCAGCAGTCAATCCCTAGCGGGAGACATCAATGAGCAGTTCTTC. This sequence encodes CASSQSLAGDINEQFF.

The V and J genes are TRBV19 and TRBJ1-1, with 10 positions matching TRBD1. CDR3 length: 15 amino acids. The germline CDR1 and CDR2 sequences are LNHDA and SQIVND (reference sequence). The J segment lost 1 base and the V segment lost 4 bases, leaving 3 bases of the junction unmatched. The CDR3 bases are TGTGCCAGTAGTAGAAGGGACAGGGGGAACACTGAAGCTTTCTTT. It is translated as CASSRRDRGNTEAFF. The full variable domain, its missing parts supplied by reference TRBV19 and TRBJ1-1, is DGGITQSPKYLFRKEGQNVTLSCEQNLNHDAMYWYRQDPGQGLRLIYYSQIVNDFQKGDIAEGYSVSREKKESFPLTVTSAQKNPTAFYLCASSRRDRGNTEAFFGQGTRLTVV.

The chain employs TRBV4-2 and TRBJ2-7; 13 bases map to TRBD2. The CDR3 totals 16 residues. Trimming took 4 bases from V and 3 from J; bases not matched to a gene: 6. CDR1 and CDR2 (germline): LGHNA, YNFKEQ. The CDR3 bases are TGTGCCAGCAGCCTCGGGACTAGCGGGGCTGACTACGAGCAGTACTTC. Residues: CASSLGTSGADYEQYF.

The chain employs TRBV28 and TRBJ2-5; TRBD1 aligns across 7 bases. The J segment lost 4 bases and the V segment lost 6 bases, leaving 8 bases of the junction unmatched. Germline V lookup: CDR1 MDHEN, CDR2 SYDVKM. This CDR3 is built from 14 residues. CDR3 sequence: CASRKTGTRETQYF. Written as DNA, the CDR3 is TGTGCCAGCAGAAAGACAGGGACGAGAGAGACCCAGTACTTC.

The V gene is TRBV10-1, the J gene TRBJ2-1; 8 nucleotides match TRBD2. The CDR3 sequence is 15 residues long. From germline, CDR1 is WNHNN and CDR2 SYGVQD (reference sequence). Germline trimming cut 0 bases from V and 4 bases from J; bases unmatched to any gene: 2. The CDR3 bases are TGCGCCAGCAGTGAGTCCGGCGGGGGGTACAATGAGCAGTTCTTC. It translates to CASSESGGGYNEQFF.

V usage is TRBV7-9 and J usage is TRBJ2-7; TRBD2 agrees at 12 bases. CDR1 and CDR2 from the germline V gene are SEHNR and FQNEAQ (reference sequence). After removal of 6 bases from V and 2 bases from J, the junction contained 8 bases not matched to a gene. This CDR3 spans 16 amino acids. In nucleotides, the CDR3 is TGTGCCAGCAGACCTCCCTCTAGCGGGAGGGCCTACGAGCAGTACTTC. Translation: CASRPPSSGRAYEQYF. Complete variable domain (other parts from reference TRBV7-9 and TRBJ2-7): DTGVSQNPRHKITKRGQNVTFRCDPISEHNRLYWYRQTLGQGPEFLTYFQNEAQLEKSRLLSDRFSAERPKGSFSTLEIQRTEQGDSAMYLCASRPPSSGRAYEQYFGPGTRLTVT.

The J gene is TRBJ2-7, the V gene TRBV7-2; the D is unclear. V dropped 5 bases and J dropped 2 bases, with 13 bases sitting between them. CDR1 and CDR2 (germline): SGHTA, FQGNSA. CDR3 size: 14 residues. DNA of the CDR3: TGTGCCAGCAGCCCCGGTAATGGGCCCTACGAGCAGTACTTC. As protein: CASSPGNGPYEQYF.

The CDR3 reads CASSPNTGGNNEQFF. CDR3 in DNA: TGTGCCAGCAGCCCCAACACGGGAGGGAACAATGAGCAGTTCTTC. The chain joins TRBV5-4 to TRBJ2-1, with TRBD2 matching 8 bases. In germline, CDR1 is SGHNT, CDR2 YYREEE (reference sequence). The junction had 8 bases not matched to a gene; V was cut back by 4 bases and J by 5 bases. There are 15 residues in the CDR3.

J is TRBJ2-1 and V is TRBV19; the match to TRBD1 covers 7 bases. Looked up from germline, CDR1 is LNHDA and CDR2 is SQIVND (reference sequence). Unmatched junction bases numbered 12, after V lost 5 bases and J lost 5 bases. CDR3 size: 16 residues. The CDR3 here is CASSPRTGRTHNEQFF. CDR3 coding DNA: TGTGCCAGTAGTCCGCGGACAGGAAGAACGCACAATGAGCAGTTCTTC.

The chain recombines TRBV27 with TRBJ2-3, with D perhaps TRBD2 (6 bases). CDR1 is MNHEY, CDR2 SMNVEV, per germline (reference sequence). CDR3 length equals 14 residues. V was cut by 2 bases and J by 2 bases, with 8 bases left in between. CDR3 region: CASSLAGSTDTQYF. CDR3 bases: TGTGCCAGCAGTTTAGCGGGATCCACAGATACGCAGTATTTT.